These T cell receptor beta chains were read from a single sample in a study of CD8+CD57+ T cells in acquired aplastic anemia. TCRdb re-called the reads through MiXCR, storing one row per CDR3 protein. This sample yields roughly 64,000 distinct CDR3 sequences, of which less than 65% are seen a single time; roughly 2.5% belongs to the top ten. The specimen was sorted CD4+, CD8+, or CD8+CD57+ T cells (not recorded which) from PBMCs. Receptors originate from a human donor in good health, serving as a control. The CDR3 runs from the conserved cysteine through the conserved F or W. A D gene is named only where the DNA matches it firmly. Clone size, where shown, is once, few, many, or a class for clones that have expanded.

NA,TRBJ1-2,once,TRBV11-1,TGTGCCAGCAGCTTAGCGCAGGGCGGACTTAACTATGGCTACACCTTC,CASSLAQGGLNYGYTF
TRBD2,TRBJ2-3,NA,TRBV19,TGTGCCAGTAGTAGCCGGGGGGGCATAGATACGCAGTATTTT,CASSSRGGIDTQYF
TRBD2,TRBJ2-2,NA,TRBV2,TGTGCCAGCAGGCGGACTAGCGGGAGGCCGAACACCGGGGAGCTGTTTTTT,CASRRTSGRPNTGELFF
NA,TRBJ2-6,few,TRBV19,TGTGCCAGTACCCCAGTCGGTGGCGGGGCCAACGTCCTGACTTTC,CASTPVGGGANVLTF
NA,TRBJ1-6,NA,TRBV2,TGTGCCTCTCAAACAGGGACATATAATTCACCCCTCCACTTT,CASQTGTYNSPLHF
TRBD1,TRBJ1-1,NA,TRBV9,TGTGCCAGCAGCGTGAGACAGGGGGCGGCCGAAGCTTTCTTT,CASSVRQGAAEAFF
NA,TRBJ2-5,many,TRBV11-2,TGTGCCAGCAGCTCGTGGGGGGTGCGGGAGACCCAGTACTTC,CASSSWGVRETQYF
NA,TRBJ2-2,medium-sized,TRBV15,TGTGCCACCAGCAGCGGGACCGGGGAGCTGTTTTTT,CATSSGTGELFF
NA,TRBJ2-1,NA,TRBV5-1,TGCGCCAACTTCCATGAGCAGTTCTTC,CANFHEQFF
NA,TRBJ1-2,many,TRBV29-1,TGCAGCGTATCCATCGGCAGAAACTATGGCTACACCTTC,CSVSIGRNYGYTF
NA,TRBJ2-3,few,TRBV10-3,TGTGCCATCAGTGACCCACGTTTTGAGCAGTATTTT,CAISDPRFEQYF
NA,TRBJ1-1,NA,TRBV11-2,TGTGCCAGCAGCTTAAGACTGACTGAAGCTTTCTTT,CASSLRLTEAFF
NA,TRBJ2-5,many,TRBV6-2/TRBV6-3,TGTGCCAGCAGTTACTCGACGGAGACCCAGTACTTC,CASSYSTETQYF
NA,TRBJ2-2,NA,TRBV2,TGTGCCGGCAGGGGACGGGGCACCGGGGAGCTGTTTTTT,CAGRGRGTGELFF
NA,TRBJ2-5,NA,TRBV15,TGTGCCACCAGCAGAGATTTGGGGCCTCAAGAGACCCAGTACTTC,CATSRDLGPQETQYF
TRBD2,TRBJ2-3,NA,TRBV11-2,TGTGCCAGCAGCTCTCCGGGGACTAGCGGGAGGACAGATACGCAGTATTTT,CASSSPGTSGRTDTQYF
NA,TRBJ2-3,many,TRBV3-1,TGTGCCAGCACCCACTCGGGGAACACAGATACGCAGTATTTT,CASTHSGNTDTQYF
NA,TRBJ1-2,many,TRBV6-2/TRBV6-3,TGTGCCAGCAGTTACTCGAGCTGGGATCAAGGCTACACCTTC,CASSYSSWDQGYTF
TRBD1,TRBJ2-7,NA,TRBV10-3,TGTGCCAGCAAGACCTCACAGGGGCTCCGGTACGAGCAGTACTTC,CASKTSQGLRYEQYF
NA,TRBJ1-5,NA,TRBV29-1,TGCAGCGTCGCCAGCGGACGCGATCAGCCCCAGCATTTT,CSVASGRDQPQHF
TRBD1,TRBJ1-2,medium-sized,TRBV19,TGTGCCAGTAGTATGTGGGACAGTAGCTATGGCTACACCTTC,CASSMWDSSYGYTF
TRBD1,TRBJ2-3,NA,TRBV11-2,TGTGCCAGCAGCTCTTACTCGGGACAGGGAACAGATACGCAGTATTTT,CASSSYSGQGTDTQYF
NA,TRBJ1-6,NA,TRBV7-3,TGTGCCAGCAGCTTAAAATCGTCGGACTTAGGTTCACCCCTCCACTTT,CASSLKSSDLGSPLHF
NA,TRBJ1-2,NA,TRBV2,TGTGCCAGGCACGGGACGGAGGACTATGGCTACACCTTC,CARHGTEDYGYTF
NA,TRBJ1-1,many,TRBV6-5,TGTGCCAGCAGTTACGGGAGACTGAACACTGAAGCTTTCTTT,CASSYGRLNTEAFF
NA,TRBJ2-3,medium-sized,TRBV2,TGTGCCAGCAGGGCCCTAGCGATTAGCACAGATACGCAGTATTTT,CASRALAISTDTQYF
NA,TRBJ1-1,many,TRBV7-2,TGTGCCAGCAGCTTAGCTTCCGCCGGGGGGCCTGAAGCTTTCTTT,CASSLASAGGPEAFF
NA,TRBJ1-2,NA,TRBV2,TGTGCCAGCAATCAGGGTAATGGCTACACCTTC,CASNQGNGYTF
TRBD2,TRBJ2-1,NA,TRBV25-1,TGTGCCAGCAGTGAGGGTAGCGGGAATGGCAATGAGCAGTTCTTC,CASSEGSGNGNEQFF
TRBD2,TRBJ2-1,NA,TRBV19,TGTGCCAGTAGTATTTGCGCGGGAGGGGGGCAGTTCTTC,CASSICAGGGQFF
NA,TRBJ1-2,NA,TRBV19,TGTGCCAGCCTTGGTGCTTATCGTGAATGGAGCTACACCTTC,CASLGAYREWSYTF
NA,TRBJ1-5,NA,TRBV30,TGTGCCTGGAGTCTAGACCACCGGTCTGCTCGGCCCCAGCATTTT,CAWSLDHRSARPQHF
NA,TRBJ2-2,many,TRBV28,TGTGCCAGCAGTTTGGGGGGGCCCGGGGAGCTGTTTTTT,CASSLGGPGELFF
TRBD1,TRBJ1-5,few,TRBV2,TGTGCCGCCCGGGACAGGGCTAGTCAGCCCCAGCATTTT,CAARDRASQPQHF
TRBD2,TRBJ2-3,NA,TRBV10-1,TGCGCCAGCAGTGAGCCGACTAGCGGTAGCACAGATACGCAGTATTTT,CASSEPTSGSTDTQYF